Here is one T cell receptor beta chain with its context. The antigen remains unidentified. The data stem from a study of cytomegalovirus exposure and HLA in healthy donors. Study conclusions and caveats: With later analysis, a missense DCLRE1C variant became linked to TCR beta V- and J-gene trimming. Within a later analysis, the majority of CMV-associated TCR beta chains appeared HLA-restricted. Under in vitro conditions, three CMV-associated chains were confirmed as specific for CMV antigens.

The PCR was carried out with 60 Vbeta primers and 13 Jbeta primers. Profiling relied on immunoSEQ multiplex PCR, and the TCRdb table lists in-frame clones only, not all of them. The sample spans tens of thousands of clones; the ten largest clones claim about 1%. Sequenced sample: PBMCs. This TCR derives from a middle-aged woman in good health and CMV-seronegative.

This CDR3 reads CASSVLAGYHTDTQYF. The CDR3, as DNA: TGTGCCAGCAGTGTCCTAGCGGGATATCACACAGATACGCAGTATTTT. The chain is built from TRBV25-1 and TRBJ2-3; 9 bases are a match to TRBD2. Germline V gene data show CDR1 as MGHDK and CDR2 as SYGVNS. Trimming at V came to 4 bases and at J to 2 bases, leaving 7 bases not matched to a gene. This CDR3 has 16 amino acids.